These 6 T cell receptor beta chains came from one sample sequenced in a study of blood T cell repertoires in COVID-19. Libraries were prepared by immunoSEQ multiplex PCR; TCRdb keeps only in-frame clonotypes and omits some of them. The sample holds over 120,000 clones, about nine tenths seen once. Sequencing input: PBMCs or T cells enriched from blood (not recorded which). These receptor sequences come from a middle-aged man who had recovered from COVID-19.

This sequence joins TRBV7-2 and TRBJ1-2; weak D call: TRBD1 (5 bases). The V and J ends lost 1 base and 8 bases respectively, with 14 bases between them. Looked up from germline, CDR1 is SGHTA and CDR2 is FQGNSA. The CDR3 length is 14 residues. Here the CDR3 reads CASSLVSGGRGYTF. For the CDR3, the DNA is TGTGCCAGCAGCTTAGTTTCGGGGGGGAGAGGCTACACCTTC.

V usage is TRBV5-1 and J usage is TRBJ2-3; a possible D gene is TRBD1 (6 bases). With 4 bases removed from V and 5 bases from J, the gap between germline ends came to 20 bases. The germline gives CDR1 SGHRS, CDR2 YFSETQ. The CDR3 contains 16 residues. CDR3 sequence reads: CASSPPSQGKLDTQYF. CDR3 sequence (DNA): TGCGCCAGCAGCCCGCCGTCCCAGGGGAAGCTAGATACGCAGTATTTT.

The CDR3, as DNA: TGTGCCACCAGTGCCAGGTACAGGGAAGGGACCTACAATGAGCAGTTCTTC. Amino acid sequence: CATSARYREGTYNEQFF. V is TRBV24-1 and J is TRBJ2-1, with D perhaps TRBD1 (6 bases). Per germline, CDR1 KGHDR and CDR2 SFDVKD. V lost 5 bases and J 2 bases, leaving 18 bases between the germline ends. CDR3 length equals 17 residues.

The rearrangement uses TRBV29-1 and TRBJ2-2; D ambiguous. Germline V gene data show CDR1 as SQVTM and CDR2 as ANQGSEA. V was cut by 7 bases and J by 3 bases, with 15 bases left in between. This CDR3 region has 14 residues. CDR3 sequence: CSAKTGLDTGELFF. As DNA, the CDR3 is TGCAGCGCTAAAACCGGCCTAGACACCGGGGAGCTGTTTTTT.

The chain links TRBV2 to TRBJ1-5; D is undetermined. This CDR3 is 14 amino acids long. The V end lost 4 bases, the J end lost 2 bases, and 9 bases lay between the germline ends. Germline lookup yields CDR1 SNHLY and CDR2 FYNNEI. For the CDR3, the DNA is TGTGCCAGCAGTGTGGAGAGGGGCAATCAGCCCCAGCATTTT. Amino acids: CASSVERGNQPQHF.

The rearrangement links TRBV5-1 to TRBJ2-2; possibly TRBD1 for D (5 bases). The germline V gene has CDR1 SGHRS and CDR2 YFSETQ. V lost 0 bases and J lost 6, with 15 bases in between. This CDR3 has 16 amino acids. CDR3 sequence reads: CASSLARQGFPGELFF. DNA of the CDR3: TGCGCCAGCAGCTTGGCCCGGCAGGGATTCCCCGGGGAGCTGTTTTTT.